The entry below describes one T cell receptor (beta chain). The antigen is unknown. A junction end diverges from the germline sequence, so it may reflect a read error. Template switching (which added a universal primer site) was used, and cDNA carried unique molecular identifiers. Each CDR3 protein gets one entry after TCRdb re-called the 5' RACE reads with MiXCR. The table includes 690,000 or so distinct CDR3 sequences, less than 10% detected once. The sample originates from a study of identical twins. Study-wide findings and caveats: Twins shared beta out-of-frame sequences in excess, but this excess was weaker.

From germline, CDR1 is SGHAT and CDR2 FQNNGV. The CDR3 covers 12 residues. These records were also assigned to another study, of yellow fever vaccine responses in identical twins.

The chain joins TRBV11-2 to TRBJ2-1; D unresolved. The sequenced sample was PBMCs. This receptor was taken from a woman younger than 35 in good health. The CDR3 nucleotides read TGTGCCAGCAGCCTAGACTCTAGGTCCCAGTTCTTC. It is translated as CASSLDSRSQFF.